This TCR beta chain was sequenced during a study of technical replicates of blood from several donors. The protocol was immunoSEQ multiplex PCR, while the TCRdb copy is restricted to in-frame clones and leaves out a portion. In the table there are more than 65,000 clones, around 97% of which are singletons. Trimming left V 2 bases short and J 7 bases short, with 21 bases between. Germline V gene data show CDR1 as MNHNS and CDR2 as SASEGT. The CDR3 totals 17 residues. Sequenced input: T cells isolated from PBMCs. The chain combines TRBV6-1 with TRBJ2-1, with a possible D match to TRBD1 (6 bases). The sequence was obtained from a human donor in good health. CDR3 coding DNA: TGTGCCAGCAGTGAAATCCTGCAGAAAACAGGGCAGAATGAGCAGTTCTTC. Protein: CASSEILQKTGQNEQFF.